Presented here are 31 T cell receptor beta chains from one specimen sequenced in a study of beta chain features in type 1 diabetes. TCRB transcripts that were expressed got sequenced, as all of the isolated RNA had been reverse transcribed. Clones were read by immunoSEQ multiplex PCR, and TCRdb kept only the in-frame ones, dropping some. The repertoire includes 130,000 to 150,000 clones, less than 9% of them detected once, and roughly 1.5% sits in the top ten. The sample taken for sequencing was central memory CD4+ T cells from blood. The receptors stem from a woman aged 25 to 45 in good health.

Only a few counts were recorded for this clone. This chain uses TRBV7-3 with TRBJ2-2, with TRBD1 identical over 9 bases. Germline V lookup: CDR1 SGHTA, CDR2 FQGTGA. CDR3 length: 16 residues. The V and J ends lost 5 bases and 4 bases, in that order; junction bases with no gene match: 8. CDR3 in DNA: TGTGCCAGCAGCGTCTCCGGGACAGGGTTCACCGGGGAGCTGTTTTTT. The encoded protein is CASSVSGTGFTGELFF.

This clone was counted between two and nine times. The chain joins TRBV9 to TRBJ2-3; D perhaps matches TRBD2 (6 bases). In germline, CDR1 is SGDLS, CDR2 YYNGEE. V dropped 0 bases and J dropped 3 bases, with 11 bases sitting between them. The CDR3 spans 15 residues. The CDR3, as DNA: TGTGCCAGCAGCGTAGCGGGGAGGAGGACAGATACGCAGTATTTT. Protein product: CASSVAGRRTDTQYF. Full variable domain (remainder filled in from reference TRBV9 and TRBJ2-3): DSGVTQTPKHLITATGQRVTLRCSPRSGDLSVYWYQQSLDQGLQFLIQYYNGEERAKGNILERFSAQQFPDLHSELNLSSLELGDSALYFCASSVAGRRTDTQYFGPGTRLTVL.

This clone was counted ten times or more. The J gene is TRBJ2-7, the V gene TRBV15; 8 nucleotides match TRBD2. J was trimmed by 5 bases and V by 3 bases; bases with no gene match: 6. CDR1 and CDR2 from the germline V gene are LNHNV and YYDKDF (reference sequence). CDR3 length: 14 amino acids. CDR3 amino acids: CATSRGTRVDEQYF. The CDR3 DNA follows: TGTGCCACCAGCAGGGGGACTAGGGTCGACGAGCAGTACTTC.

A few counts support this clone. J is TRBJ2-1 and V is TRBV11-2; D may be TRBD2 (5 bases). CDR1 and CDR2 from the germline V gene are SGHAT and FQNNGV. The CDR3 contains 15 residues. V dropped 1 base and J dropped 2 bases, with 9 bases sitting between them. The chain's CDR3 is CASSLASSTYNEQFF. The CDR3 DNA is TGTGCCAGCAGCTTAGCATCTAGCACCTACAATGAGCAGTTCTTC.

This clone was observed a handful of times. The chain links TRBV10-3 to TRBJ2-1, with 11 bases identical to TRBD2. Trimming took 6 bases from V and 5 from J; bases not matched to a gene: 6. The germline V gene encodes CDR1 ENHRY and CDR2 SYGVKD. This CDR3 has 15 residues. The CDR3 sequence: CAISTSGRSNNEQFF. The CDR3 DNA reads TGTGCCATCAGCACTAGCGGGAGATCTAACAATGAGCAGTTCTTC.

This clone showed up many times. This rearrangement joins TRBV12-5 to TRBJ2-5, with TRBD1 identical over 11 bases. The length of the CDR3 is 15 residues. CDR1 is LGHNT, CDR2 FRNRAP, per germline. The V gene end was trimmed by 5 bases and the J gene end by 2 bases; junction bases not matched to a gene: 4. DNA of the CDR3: TGTGCTAGTGGTGACGGGACAGGGGGACAAGAGACCCAGTACTTC. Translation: CASGDGTGGQETQYF.

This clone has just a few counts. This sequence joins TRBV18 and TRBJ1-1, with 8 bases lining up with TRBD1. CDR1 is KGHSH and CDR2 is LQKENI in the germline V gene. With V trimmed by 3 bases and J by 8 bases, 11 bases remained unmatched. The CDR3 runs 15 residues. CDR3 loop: CASSPDATGVAEAFF. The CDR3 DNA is TGTGCCAGCTCACCCGACGCGACAGGGGTGGCAGAAGCTTTCTTT.

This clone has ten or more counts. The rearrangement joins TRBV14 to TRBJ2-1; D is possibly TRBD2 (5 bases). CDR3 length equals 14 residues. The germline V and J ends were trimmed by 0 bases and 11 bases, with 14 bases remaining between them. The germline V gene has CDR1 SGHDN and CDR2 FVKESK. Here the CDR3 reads CASSQDWERRKQFF. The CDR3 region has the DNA TGTGCCAGCAGCCAAGATTGGGAGCGGAGGAAGCAGTTCTTC.

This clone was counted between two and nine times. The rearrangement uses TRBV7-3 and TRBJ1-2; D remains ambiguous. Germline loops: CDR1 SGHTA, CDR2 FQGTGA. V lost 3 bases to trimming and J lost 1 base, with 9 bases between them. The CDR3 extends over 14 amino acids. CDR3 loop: CASSLTSFNYGYTF. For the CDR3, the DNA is TGTGCCAGCAGCTTGACAAGCTTTAACTATGGCTACACCTTC.

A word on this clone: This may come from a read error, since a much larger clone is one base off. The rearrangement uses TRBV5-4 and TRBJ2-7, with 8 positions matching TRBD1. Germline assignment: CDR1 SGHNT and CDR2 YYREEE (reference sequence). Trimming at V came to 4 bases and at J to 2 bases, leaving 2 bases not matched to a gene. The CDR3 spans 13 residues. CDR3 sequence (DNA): TGTGCCAGCAGCCCACAGGGGGCCTACGAGCAGTACTTC. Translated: CASSPQGAYEQYF. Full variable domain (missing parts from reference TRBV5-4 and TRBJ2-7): ETGVTQSPTHLIKTRGQQVTLRCSSQSGHNTVSWYQQALGQGPQFIFQYYREEENGRGNFPPRFSGLQFPNYSSELNVNALELDDSALYLCASSPQGAYEQYFGPGTRLTVT.

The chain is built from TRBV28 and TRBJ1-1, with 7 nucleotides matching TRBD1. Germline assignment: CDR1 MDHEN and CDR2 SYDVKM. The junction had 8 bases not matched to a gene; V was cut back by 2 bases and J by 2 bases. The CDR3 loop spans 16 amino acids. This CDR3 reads CASSLKGAVRNTEAFF. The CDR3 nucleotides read TGTGCCAGCAGTTTAAAGGGGGCTGTGAGAAACACTGAAGCTTTCTTT. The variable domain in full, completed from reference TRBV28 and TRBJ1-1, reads DVKVTQSSRYLVKRTGEKVFLECVQDMDHENMFWYRQDPGLGLRLIYFSYDVKMKEKGDIPEGYSVSREKKERFSLILESASTNQTSMYLCASSLKGAVRNTEAFFGQGTRLTVV.

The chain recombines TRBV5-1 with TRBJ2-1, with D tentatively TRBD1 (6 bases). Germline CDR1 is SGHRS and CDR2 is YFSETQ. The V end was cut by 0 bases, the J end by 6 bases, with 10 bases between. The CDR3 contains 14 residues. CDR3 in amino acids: CASSLAGERNEQFF. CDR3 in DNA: TGCGCCAGCAGCTTGGCAGGGGAACGCAATGAGCAGTTCTTC.

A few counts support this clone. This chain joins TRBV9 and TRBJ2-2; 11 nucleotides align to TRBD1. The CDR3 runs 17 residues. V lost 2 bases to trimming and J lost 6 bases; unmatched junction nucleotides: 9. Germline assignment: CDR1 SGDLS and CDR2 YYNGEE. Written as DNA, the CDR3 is TGTGCCAGCAGCGTCGAGAGCGGACAGGGGGCCCCCGGGGAGCTGTTTTTT. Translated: CASSVESGQGAPGELFF.

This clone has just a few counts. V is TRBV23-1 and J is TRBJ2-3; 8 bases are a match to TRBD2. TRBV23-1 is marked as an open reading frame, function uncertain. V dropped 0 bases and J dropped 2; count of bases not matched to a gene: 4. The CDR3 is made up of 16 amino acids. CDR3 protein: CASSQSGGGFTDTQYF. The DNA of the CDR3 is TGCGCCAGCAGTCAATCCGGGGGGGGATTCACAGATACGCAGTATTTT.

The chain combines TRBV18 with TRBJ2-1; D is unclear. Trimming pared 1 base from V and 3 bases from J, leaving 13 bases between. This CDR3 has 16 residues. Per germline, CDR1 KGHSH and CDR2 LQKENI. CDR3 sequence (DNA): TGTGCCAGCTCACCACAGGTCGGCGGCAACTACAATGAGCAGTTCTTC. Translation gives CASSPQVGGNYNEQFF.

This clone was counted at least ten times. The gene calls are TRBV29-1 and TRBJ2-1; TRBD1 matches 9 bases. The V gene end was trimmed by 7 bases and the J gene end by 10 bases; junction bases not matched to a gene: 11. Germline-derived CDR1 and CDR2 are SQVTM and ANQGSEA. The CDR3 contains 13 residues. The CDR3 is CSATRQGVNEQFF. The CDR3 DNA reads TGCAGCGCCACACGACAGGGGGTAAACGAGCAGTTCTTC.

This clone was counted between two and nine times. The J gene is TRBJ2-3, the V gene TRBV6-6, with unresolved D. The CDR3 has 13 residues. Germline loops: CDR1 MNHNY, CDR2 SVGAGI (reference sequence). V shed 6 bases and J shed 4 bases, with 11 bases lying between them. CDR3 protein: CASSSGWADTQYF. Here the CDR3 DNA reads TGTGCCAGCAGCTCCGGGTGGGCAGATACGCAGTATTTT.

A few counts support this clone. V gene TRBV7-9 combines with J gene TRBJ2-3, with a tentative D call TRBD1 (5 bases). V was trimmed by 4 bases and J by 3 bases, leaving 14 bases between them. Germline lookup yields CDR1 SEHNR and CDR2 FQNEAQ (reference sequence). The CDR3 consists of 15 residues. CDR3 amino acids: CASSSRGRGTDTQYF. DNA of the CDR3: TGTGCCAGCAGCTCTAGGGGCCGCGGAACAGATACGCAGTATTTT.

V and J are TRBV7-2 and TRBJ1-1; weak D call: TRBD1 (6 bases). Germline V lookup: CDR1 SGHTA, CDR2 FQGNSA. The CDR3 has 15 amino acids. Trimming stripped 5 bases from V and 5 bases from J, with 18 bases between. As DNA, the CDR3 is TGTGCCAGCAGCACAGGGACACCAATTGGGACTGAAGCTTTCTTT. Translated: CASSTGTPIGTEAFF.

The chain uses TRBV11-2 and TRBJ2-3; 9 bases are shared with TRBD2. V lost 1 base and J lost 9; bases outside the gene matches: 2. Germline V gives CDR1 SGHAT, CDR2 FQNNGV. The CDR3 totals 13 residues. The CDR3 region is CASSLVSGSTQYF. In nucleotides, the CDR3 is TGTGCCAGCAGCTTAGTTAGCGGGAGCACGCAGTATTTT. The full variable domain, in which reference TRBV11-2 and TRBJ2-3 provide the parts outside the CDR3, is EAGVAQSPRYKIIEKRQSVAFWCNPISGHATLYWYQQILGQGPKLLIQFQNNGVVDDSQLPKDRFSAERLKGVDSTLKIQPAKLEDSAVYLCASSLVSGSTQYFGPGTRLTVL.

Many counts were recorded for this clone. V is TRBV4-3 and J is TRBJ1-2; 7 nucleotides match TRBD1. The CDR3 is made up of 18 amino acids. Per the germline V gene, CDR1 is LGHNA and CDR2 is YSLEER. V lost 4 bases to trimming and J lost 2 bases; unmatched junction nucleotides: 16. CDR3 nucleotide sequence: TGCGCCAGCAGCCCAGAAGATACTCGCACGGGACAGAACTATGGCTACACCTTC. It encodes CASSPEDTRTGQNYGYTF.

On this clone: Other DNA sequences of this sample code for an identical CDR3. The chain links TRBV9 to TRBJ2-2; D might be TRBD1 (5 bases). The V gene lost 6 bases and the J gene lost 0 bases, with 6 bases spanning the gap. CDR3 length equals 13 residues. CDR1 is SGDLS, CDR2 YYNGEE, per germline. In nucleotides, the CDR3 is TGTGCCAGCACAGGGACGAACACCGGGGAGCTGTTTTTT. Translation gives CASTGTNTGELFF.

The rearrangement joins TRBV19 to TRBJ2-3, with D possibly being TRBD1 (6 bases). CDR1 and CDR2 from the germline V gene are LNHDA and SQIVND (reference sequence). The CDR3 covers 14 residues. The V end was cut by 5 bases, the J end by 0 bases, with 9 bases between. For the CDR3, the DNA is TGTGCCAGTAGTGCACAGGGTAGCACAGATACGCAGTATTTT. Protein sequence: CASSAQGSTDTQYF.

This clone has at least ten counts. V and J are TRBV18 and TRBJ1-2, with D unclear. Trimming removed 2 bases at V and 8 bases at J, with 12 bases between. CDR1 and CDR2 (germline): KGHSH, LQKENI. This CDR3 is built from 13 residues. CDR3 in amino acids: CASSPNNGEGYTF. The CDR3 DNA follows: TGTGCCAGCTCACCAAACAACGGGGAAGGCTACACCTTC.

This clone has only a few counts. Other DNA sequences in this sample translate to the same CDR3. The chain's CDR3 is CASSVTGEETQYF. The CDR3 DNA reads TGTGCCAGCAGCGTAACGGGGGAAGAGACCCAGTACTTC. This chain joins TRBV9 and TRBJ2-5, with D maybe TRBD2 (6 bases). CDR3 length equals 13 residues. Germline-derived CDR1 and CDR2 are SGDLS and YYNGEE. V dropped 1 base and J dropped 3 bases, with 7 bases sitting between them.

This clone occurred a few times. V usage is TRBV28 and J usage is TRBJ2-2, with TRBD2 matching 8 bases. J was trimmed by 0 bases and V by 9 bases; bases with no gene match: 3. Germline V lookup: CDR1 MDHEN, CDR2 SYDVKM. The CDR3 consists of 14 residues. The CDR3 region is CASKGLANTGELFF. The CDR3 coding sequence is TGTGCCAGTAAGGGACTAGCGAACACCGGGGAGCTGTTTTTT.

The CDR3 DNA reads TGTGCCAGCATGGGACTAACTCGCTCTGGGGCCAACGTCCTGACTTTC. As protein: CASMGLTRSGANVLTF. The gene calls are TRBV9 and TRBJ2-6; 7 bases agree with TRBD2. The germline V gene encodes CDR1 SGDLS and CDR2 YYNGEE. The CDR3 consists of 16 residues. The V gene end was trimmed by 6 bases and the J gene end by 0 bases; junction bases not matched to a gene: 6.

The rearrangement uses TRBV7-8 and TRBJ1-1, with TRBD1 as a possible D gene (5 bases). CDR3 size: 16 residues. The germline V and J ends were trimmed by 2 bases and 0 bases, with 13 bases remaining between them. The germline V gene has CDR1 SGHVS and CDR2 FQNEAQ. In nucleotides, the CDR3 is TGTGCCAGCAGCTTAAGGACAAGGGGAATGAACACTGAAGCTTTCTTT. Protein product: CASSLRTRGMNTEAFF. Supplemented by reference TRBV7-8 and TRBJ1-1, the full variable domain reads GAGVSQSPRYKVAKRGQDVALRCDPISGHVSLFWYQQALGQGPEFLTYFQNEAQLDKSGLPSDRFFAERPEGSVSTLKIQRTQQEDSAVYLCASSLRTRGMNTEAFFGQGTRLTVV.

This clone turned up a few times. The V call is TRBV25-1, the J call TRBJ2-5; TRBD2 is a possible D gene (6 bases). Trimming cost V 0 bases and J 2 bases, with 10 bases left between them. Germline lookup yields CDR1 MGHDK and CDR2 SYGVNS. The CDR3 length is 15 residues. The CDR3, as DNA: TGTGCCAGCAGTGAATATAGAGGGAGGCAAGAGACCCAGTACTTC. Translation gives CASSEYRGRQETQYF.

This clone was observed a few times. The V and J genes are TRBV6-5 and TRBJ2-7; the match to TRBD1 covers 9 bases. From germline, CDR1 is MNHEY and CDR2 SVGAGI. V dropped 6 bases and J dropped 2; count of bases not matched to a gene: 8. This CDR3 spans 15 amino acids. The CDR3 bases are TGTGCCAGCAGGGCAACAGGGGGCAATACCTACGAGCAGTACTTC. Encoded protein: CASRATGGNTYEQYF.

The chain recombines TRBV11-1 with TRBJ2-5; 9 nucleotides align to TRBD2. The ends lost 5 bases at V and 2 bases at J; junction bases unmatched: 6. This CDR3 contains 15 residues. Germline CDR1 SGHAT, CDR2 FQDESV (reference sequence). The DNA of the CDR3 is TGTGCCAGCAGCCGGACTAGCGTCGGGCAAGAGACCCAGTACTTC. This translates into CASSRTSVGQETQYF.